This T cell receptor (beta chain) comes out of a study of Graves' ophthalmopathy and Graves' hyperthyroidism. Study-level points and caveats: A 13-signature model separated ophthalmopathy from stable hyperthyroidism, reaching 87.88% sensitivity and 80% to 83% specificity cross-validated. In predicting ophthalmopathy progression, the model reached approximately 70% sensitivity and 72% to 80% specificity.

This clonotype has a count of ten or more. Its antigen is unknown. The germline V gene has CDR1 SQVTM and CDR2 ANQGSEA. There are 14 residues in the CDR3. Trimming shortened V by 4 bases and J by 3 bases, and 12 bases separated the two germline ends. With a duration under 3 months, ophthalmopathy in the donors showed moderate-to-severe activity, CAS ≥3 and NOSPECS ≥4. Amplification of the TCR beta CDR3 regions used RNA transcripts (as template). A first-round RT-PCR used HTBI primers, followed by a second-round multiplex PCR. From the multiplex PCR reads, TCRdb called clonotypes with MiXCR, one entry per CDR3 protein. The sample contains nearly 400,000 distinct CDR3 sequences, around 16% of which appear only once.

This TCR derives from a woman between 18 and 29 years old with Graves' ophthalmopathy. This chain uses TRBV29-1 with TRBJ2-2; D may be TRBD1 (5 bases). The specimen sequenced was peripheral blood. In DNA form, the CDR3 reads TGCAGCGTTGTGTCCAGGGCGCACACCGGGGAGCTGTTTTTT. This translates into CSVVSRAHTGELFF.